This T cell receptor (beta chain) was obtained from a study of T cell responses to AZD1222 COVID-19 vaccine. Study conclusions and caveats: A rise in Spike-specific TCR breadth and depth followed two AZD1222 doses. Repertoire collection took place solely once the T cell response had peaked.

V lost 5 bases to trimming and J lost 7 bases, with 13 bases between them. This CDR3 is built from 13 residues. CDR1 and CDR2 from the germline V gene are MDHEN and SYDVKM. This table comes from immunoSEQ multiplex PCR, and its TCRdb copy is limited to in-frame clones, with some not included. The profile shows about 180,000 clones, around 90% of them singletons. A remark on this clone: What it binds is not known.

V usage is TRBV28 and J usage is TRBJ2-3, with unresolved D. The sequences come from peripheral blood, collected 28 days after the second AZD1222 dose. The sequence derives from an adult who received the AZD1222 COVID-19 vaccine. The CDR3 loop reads CASSPGVENTQYF. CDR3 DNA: TGTGCCAGCAGTCCCGGAGTAGAGAATACGCAGTATTTT.